The entry that follows covers one T cell receptor beta chain sequence. Its antigen is undetermined. The repertoire was sequenced with immunoSEQ multiplex PCR; TCRdb's copy has only in-frame clones and lacks some. The sample holds 15,000 to 20,000 clones, roughly four fifths seen once. The entry originates in a study of CD4+ T cells in melanoma. General observations from the study: Neoantigen-specific CD4+ T cells in melanoma reportedly had diverse differentiation states. CD8+ T cell, macrophage and B cell function reportedly correlated with neoantigen-specific CD4+ T cells.

CDR1 and CDR2 (germline): SEHNR, FQNEAQ (reference sequence). This CDR3 has 12 residues. V lost 2 bases to trimming and J lost 8 bases, with 8 bases between them. Sequencing input: cells from a culture (not recorded whether cultured in vitro). V usage is TRBV7-9 and J usage is TRBJ2-3; the D is unclear. This TCR derives from a human donor with melanoma. The chain's CDR3 is CASSLNEATQYF. Written as DNA, the CDR3 is TGTGCCAGCAGCTTAAACGAGGCTACGCAGTATTTT.